Listed below are T cell receptor beta chains from one sample, sequenced in a study of control samples from healthy donors and cancer patients. Profiling relied on immunoSEQ multiplex PCR, and the TCRdb table lists in-frame clones only, not all of them. The data show about 94,000 clones, roughly nine tenths seen once. Input material: blood. The receptors were sampled from a woman aged 18-29 years in good health. Each CDR3 is given with its conserved first and last residue. Each record gives: D gene, V gene, CDR3 length, J gene, CDR3 DNA, CDR3 protein. A D gene is named only where the DNA matches it firmly.

-	TRBV28	15	TRBJ2-5	TGTGCCAGCAGTTTTACAGGGATGGGACAAGAGACCCAGTACTTC	CASSFTGMGQETQYF
-	TRBV19	12	TRBJ2-7	TGTGCCAGTAGTACGCAATATGGCGAGCAGTACTTC	CASSTQYGEQYF
TRBD1	TRBV5-1	15	TRBJ2-2	TGCGCCAGCAGCTTCACAGGGGGCAACACCGGGGAGCTGTTTTTT	CASSFTGGNTGELFF
-	TRBV11-2	16	TRBJ2-1	TGTGCCAGCAGCTTAGGTAGGGGGGCCGTGTACAATGAGCAGTTCTTC	CASSLGRGAVYNEQFF
TRBD2	TRBV27	20	TRBJ2-6	TGTGCCAGCAGTTCCTTGGGCGTGAGCGGGGGGGTGTCTGGGGCCAACGTCCTGACTTTC	CASSSLGVSGGVSGANVLTF
TRBD1	TRBV5-1	15	TRBJ2-6	TGCGCCAGCAGCTTACAGGGGCATGGGGCCAACGTCCTGACTTTC	CASSLQGHGANVLTF
-	TRBV3-1/TRBV3-2	15	TRBJ1-4	TGTGCCAGCAGCCGCCGTGGGCAGGATCCTGAAAAACTGTTTTTT	CASSRRGQDPEKLFF
-	TRBV18	12	TRBJ1-1	TGTGCCAGCTCACCAATGGGGACTGAAGCTTTCTTT	CASSPMGTEAFF
-	TRBV6-1	14	TRBJ1-3	TGTGCCAGCAGTGAGACAGAGGGGGGAAACACCATATATTTT	CASSETEGGNTIYF
TRBD2	TRBV2	13	TRBJ2-1	TGTGCCAGCAGCGTGGGACTAGCGGGGGAGCAGTTCTTC	CASSVGLAGEQFF
-	TRBV5-4	13	TRBJ1-2	TGTGCCAGCAGCCTGTCAGGGTACTATGGCTACACCTTC	CASSLSGYYGYTF
TRBD1	TRBV19	18	TRBJ1-5	TGTGCCAGTAGTATAGCCACACGACAGGGCAGAAGCAATCAGCCCCAGCATTTT	CASSIATRQGRSNQPQHF
-	TRBV2	14	TRBJ1-4	TGTGCCAGCTCGTCGGCGGGGGGGATTGAAAAACTGTTTTTT	CASSSAGGIEKLFF
TRBD1	TRBV6-5	12	TRBJ1-1	TGTGCCACCATTCAGGGGGGCACTGAAGCTTTCTTT	CATIQGGTEAFF
-	TRBV3-1/TRBV3-2	14	TRBJ2-6	TGTGCCAGCAGCTTAGCTTCTGGGGCCAACGTCCTGACTTTC	CASSLASGANVLTF
TRBD2	TRBV19	13	TRBJ2-3	TGTGCCACCGCTAGCGGGGGGAGGGATACGCAGTATTTT	CATASGGRDTQYF
-	TRBV12-3/TRBV12-4	13	TRBJ2-7	TGTGCCAGCAGTTTGGAGAGGGTCGACGAGCAGTACTTC	CASSLERVDEQYF
TRBD1	TRBV5-1	14	TRBJ1-2	TGCGCCAGCAGCTTGGGGGACAGGGGATCTGGCTACACCTTC	CASSLGDRGSGYTF